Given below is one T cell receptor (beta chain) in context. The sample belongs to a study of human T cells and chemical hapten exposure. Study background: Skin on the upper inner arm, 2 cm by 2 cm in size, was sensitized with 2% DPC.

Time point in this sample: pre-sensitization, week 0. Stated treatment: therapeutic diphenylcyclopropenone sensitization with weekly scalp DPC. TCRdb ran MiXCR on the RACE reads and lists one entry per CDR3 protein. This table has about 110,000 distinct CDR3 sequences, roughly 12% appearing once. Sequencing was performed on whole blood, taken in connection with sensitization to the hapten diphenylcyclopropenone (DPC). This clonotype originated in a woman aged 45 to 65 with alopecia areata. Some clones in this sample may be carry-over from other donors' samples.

The CDR3: CASIQPNSTEAFF. In DNA, the CDR3 is TGTGCCAGCATCCAGCCGAATAGCACTGAAGCTTTCTTT. The chain carries TRBV12-3 or TRBV12-4 and TRBJ1-1; D is undetermined. CDR3 length: 13 amino acids. Trimming left V 7 bases short and J 4 bases short, with 13 bases between.